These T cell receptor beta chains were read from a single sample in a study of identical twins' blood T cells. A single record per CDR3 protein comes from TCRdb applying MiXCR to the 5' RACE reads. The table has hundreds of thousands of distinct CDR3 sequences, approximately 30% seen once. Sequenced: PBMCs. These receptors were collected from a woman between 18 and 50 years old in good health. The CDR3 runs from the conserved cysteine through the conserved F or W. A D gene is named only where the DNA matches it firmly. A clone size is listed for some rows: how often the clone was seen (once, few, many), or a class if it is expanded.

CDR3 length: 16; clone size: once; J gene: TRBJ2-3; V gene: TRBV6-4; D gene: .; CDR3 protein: CASSLGLGTPAFTQCF; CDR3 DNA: TGTGCCAGCTCACTAGGGCTGGGGACTCCAGCCTTCACGCAGTGTTTT
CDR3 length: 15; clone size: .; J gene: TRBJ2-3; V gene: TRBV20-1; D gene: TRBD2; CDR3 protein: CSAEGLAGGTDTQYF; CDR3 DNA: TGCAGTGCCGAGGGGTTAGCGGGAGGTACAGATACGCAGTATTTT
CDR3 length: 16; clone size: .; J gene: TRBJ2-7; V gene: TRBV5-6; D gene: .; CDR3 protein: CASSSYWGRVPYEQYF; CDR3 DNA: TGTGCCAGCAGCTCATATTGGGGGAGAGTACCCTACGAGCAGTACTTC
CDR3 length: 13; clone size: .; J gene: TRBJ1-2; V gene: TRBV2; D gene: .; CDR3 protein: CASSTDSLYGYTF; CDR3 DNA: TGTGCCAGCAGTACGGACAGCTTGTATGGCTACACCTTC
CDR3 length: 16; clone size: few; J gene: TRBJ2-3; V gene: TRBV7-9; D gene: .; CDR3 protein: CASSSGALLRADTQYF; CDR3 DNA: TGTGCCAGCAGCTCGGGAGCCCTCCTCCGCGCAGATACGCAGTATTTT
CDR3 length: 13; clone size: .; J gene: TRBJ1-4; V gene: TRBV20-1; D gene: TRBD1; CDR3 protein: CSVMDRGNEKLFF; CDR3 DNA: TGCAGTGTCATGGACAGGGGGAATGAAAAACTGTTTTTT
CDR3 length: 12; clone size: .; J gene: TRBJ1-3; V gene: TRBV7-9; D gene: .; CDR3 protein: CASSLQRNTIYF; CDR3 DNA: TGTGCCAGCAGCTTACAACGAAACACCATATATTTT
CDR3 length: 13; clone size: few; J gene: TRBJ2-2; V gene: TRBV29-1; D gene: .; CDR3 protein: CSGRPGPYGELFF; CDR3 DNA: TGCAGCGGCCGACCGGGACCCTACGGGGAGCTGTTTTTT
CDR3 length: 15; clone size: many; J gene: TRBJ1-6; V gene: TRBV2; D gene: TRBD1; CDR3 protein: CASSQIGQGGSPLHF; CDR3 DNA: TGTGCCAGCAGTCAAATTGGACAGGGAGGTTCACCCCTCCACTTT
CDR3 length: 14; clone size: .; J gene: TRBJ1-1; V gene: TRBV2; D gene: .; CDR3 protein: CASSKTGGYVEAFF; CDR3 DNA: TGTGCCAGCAGTAAGACAGGAGGATACGTTGAAGCTTTCTTT
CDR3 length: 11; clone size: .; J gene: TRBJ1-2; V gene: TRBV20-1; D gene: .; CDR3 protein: CSATDNYGYTF; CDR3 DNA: TGCAGTGCTACCGATAACTATGGCTACACCTTC
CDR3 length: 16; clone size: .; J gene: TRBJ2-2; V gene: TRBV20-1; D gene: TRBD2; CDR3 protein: CSARDLLAGATGELFF; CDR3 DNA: TGCAGTGCTAGAGACTTACTAGCGGGAGCCACCGGGGAGCTGTTTTTT
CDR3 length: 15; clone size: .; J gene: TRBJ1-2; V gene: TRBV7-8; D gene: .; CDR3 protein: CASSLGVRDVYGYTF; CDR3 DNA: TGTGCCAGCAGCTTAGGTGTCAGGGATGTGTATGGCTACACCTTC
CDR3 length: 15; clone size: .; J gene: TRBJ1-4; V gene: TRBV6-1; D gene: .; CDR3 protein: CASTEVGARGEKLFF; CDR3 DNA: TGTGCCAGCACGGAAGTCGGGGCAAGAGGCGAAAAACTGTTTTTT
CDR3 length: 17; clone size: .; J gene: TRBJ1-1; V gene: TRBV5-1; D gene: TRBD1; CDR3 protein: CVSSLRRKQGAKTEAFF; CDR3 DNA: TGCGTCAGCAGCCTAAGACGGAAACAGGGGGCAAAGACTGAAGCTTTCTTT
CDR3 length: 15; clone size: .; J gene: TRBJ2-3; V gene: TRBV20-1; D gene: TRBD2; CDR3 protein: CSADASGRGTDTQYF; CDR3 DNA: TGCAGTGCGGATGCTAGCGGGAGGGGCACAGATACGCAGTATTTT
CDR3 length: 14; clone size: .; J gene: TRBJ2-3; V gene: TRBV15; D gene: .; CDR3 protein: CATSSGLDTDTQYF; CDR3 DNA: TGTGCCACCAGCTCTGGACTCGACACAGATACGCAGTATTTT
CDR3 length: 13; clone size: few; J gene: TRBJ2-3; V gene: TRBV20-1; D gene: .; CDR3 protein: CSARRWQADTQYF; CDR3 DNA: TGCAGTGCTAGACGCTGGCAGGCAGATACGCAGTATTTT
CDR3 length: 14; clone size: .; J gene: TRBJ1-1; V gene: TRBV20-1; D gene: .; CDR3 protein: CSAKGTGSNTEAFF; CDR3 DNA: TGCAGTGCAAAGGGAACAGGGAGTAACACTGAAGCTTTCTTT
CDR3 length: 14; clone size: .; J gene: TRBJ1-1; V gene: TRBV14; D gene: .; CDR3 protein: CASSPDGWNTEAFF; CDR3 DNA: TGTGCCAGCAGCCCCGACGGCTGGAACACTGAAGCTTTCTTT
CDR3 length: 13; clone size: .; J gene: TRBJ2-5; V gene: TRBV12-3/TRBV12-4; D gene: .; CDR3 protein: CASSLIGLETQYF; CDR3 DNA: TGTGCCAGCAGTCTCATTGGCTTAGAGACCCAGTACTTC
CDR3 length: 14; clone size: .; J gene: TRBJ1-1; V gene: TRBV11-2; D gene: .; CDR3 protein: CASSQGYMNTEAFF; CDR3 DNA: TGTGCCAGCAGCCAGGGATACATGAACACTGAAGCTTTCTTT
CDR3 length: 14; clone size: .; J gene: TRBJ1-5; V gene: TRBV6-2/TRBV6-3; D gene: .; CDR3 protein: CASSYSTGNQPQHF; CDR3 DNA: TGTGCCAGCAGTTACTCGACAGGCAATCAGCCCCAGCATTTT
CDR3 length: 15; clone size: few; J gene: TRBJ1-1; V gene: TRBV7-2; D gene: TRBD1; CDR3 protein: CASSPRTGTNTEAFF; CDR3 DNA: TGTGCCAGCAGCCCGCGGACAGGAACGAACACTGAAGCTTTCTTT
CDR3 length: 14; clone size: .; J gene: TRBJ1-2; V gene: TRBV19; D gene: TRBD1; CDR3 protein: CASRAGGANYGYTF; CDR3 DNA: TGTGCCAGTAGGGCAGGGGGGGCCAACTATGGCTACACCTTC
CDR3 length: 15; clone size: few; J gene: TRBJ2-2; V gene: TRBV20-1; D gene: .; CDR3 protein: CSARRFDKNTGELFF; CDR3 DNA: TGCAGTGCTAGAAGGTTTGATAAGAACACCGGGGAGCTGTTTTTT
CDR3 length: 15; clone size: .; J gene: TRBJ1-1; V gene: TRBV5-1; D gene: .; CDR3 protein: CASSLYRAMNTEAFF; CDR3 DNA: TGCGCCAGCAGCTTGTACAGGGCCATGAACACTGAAGCTTTCTTT
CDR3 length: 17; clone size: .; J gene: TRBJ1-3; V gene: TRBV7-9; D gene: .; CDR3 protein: CASSFMAGGLSGNTIYF; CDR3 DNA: TGTGCCAGCAGCTTCATGGCGGGGGGTCTCTCTGGAAACACCATATATTTT
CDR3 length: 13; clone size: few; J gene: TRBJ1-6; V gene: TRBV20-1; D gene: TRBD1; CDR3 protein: CSARGQINSPLHF; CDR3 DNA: TGCAGTGCTAGGGGACAGATTAATTCACCCCTCCACTTT
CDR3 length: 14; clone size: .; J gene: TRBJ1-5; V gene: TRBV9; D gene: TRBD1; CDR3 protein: CASSPGQINQPQHF; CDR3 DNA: TGTGCCAGCAGCCCGGGACAGATCAATCAGCCCCAGCATTTT
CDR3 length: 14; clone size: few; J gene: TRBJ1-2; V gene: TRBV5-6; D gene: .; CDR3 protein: CASSLKRGNYGYTF; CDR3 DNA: TGTGCCAGCAGCCTAAAGCGCGGTAACTATGGCTACACCTTC
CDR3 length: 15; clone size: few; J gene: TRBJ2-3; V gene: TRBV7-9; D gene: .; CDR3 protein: CASSPKGSLTDTQYF; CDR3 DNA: TGTGCCAGCAGCCCAAAGGGTTCCCTCACAGATACGCAGTATTTT
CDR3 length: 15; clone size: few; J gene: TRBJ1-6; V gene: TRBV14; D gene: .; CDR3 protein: CASSQVGSYNSPLHF; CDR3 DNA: TGTGCCAGCAGCCAAGTGGGCTCCTATAATTCACCCCTCCACTTT
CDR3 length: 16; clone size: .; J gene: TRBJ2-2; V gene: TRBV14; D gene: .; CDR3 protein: CASSRNVQGGTGELFF; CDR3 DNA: TGTGCCAGCAGCCGAAATGTTCAGGGCGGCACCGGGGAGCTGTTTTTT
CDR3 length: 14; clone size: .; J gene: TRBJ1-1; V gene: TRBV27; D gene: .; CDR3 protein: CASSYYRDGAEAFF; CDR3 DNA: TGTGCCAGCAGTTACTACAGGGATGGGGCTGAAGCTTTCTTT
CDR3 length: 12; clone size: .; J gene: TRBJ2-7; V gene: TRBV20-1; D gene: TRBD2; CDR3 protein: CSASWGSSGRYF; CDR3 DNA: TGCAGTGCTTCATGGGGATCTAGCGGTCGGTACTTC
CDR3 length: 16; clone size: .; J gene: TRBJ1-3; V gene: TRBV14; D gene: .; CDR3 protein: CASSQVGLYSGNTIYF; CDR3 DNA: TGTGCCAGCAGCCAAGTGGGCTTATACTCTGGAAACACCATATATTTT
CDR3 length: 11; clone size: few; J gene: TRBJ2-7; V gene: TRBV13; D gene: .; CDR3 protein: CASSFSGEQYF; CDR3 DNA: TGTGCCAGCAGCTTCTCAGGCGAGCAGTACTTC
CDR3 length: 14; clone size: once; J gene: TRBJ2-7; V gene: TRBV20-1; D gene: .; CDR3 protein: CSARVIGEGNEQYF; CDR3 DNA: TGCAGTGCTAGAGTTATAGGGGAAGGGAACGAGCAGTACTTC
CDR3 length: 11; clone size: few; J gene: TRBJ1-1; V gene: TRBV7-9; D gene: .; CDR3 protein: CASSFGYEAFF; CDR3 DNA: TGTGCCAGCAGCTTTGGGTATGAAGCTTTCTTT
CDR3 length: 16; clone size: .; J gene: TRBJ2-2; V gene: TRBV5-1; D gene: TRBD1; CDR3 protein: CASRIGTGTNTGELFF; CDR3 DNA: TGCGCCAGCAGGATTGGGACAGGGACCAACACCGGGGAGCTGTTTTTT
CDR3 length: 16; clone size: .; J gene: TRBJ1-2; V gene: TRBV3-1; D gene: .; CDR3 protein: CASSQVIARRYYGYTF; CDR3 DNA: TGTGCCAGCAGCCAAGTGATTGCCAGACGGTACTATGGCTACACCTTC
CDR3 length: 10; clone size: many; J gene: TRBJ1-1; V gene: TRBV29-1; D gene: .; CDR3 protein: CSVRDGEAFF; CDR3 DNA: TGCAGCGTTAGGGACGGTGAAGCTTTCTTT
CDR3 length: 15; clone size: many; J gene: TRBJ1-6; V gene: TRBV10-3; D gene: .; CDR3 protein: CAISEGGADNSPLHF; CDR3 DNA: TGTGCCATCAGTGAGGGGGGCGCGGATAATTCACCCCTCCACTTT
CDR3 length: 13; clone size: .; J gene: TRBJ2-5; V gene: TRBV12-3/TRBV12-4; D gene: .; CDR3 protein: CASSLSFGETQYF; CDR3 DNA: TGTGCCAGCAGTCTATCGTTCGGGGAGACCCAGTACTTC
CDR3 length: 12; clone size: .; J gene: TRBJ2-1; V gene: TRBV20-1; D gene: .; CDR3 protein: CSAQIGYNEQFF; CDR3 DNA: TGCAGTGCTCAGATAGGTTACAATGAGCAGTTCTTC
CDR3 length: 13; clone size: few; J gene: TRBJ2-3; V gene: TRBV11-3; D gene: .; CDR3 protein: CASAGVGSDTQYF; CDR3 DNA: TGTGCCAGCGCTGGTGTGGGATCAGATACGCAGTATTTT
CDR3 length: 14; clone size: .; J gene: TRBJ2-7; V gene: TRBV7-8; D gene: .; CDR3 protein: CASSLRLGSYEQYF; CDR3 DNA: TGTGCCAGCAGCTTACGACTGGGGTCCTACGAGCAGTACTTC
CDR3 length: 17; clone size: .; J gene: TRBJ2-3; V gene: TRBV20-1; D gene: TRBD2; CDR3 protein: CSAALWGLAGAADTQYF; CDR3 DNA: TGCAGTGCCGCCCTCTGGGGTTTAGCGGGAGCTGCAGATACGCAGTATTTT
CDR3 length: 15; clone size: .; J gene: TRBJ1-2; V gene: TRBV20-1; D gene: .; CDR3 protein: CSARDSGATNYGYTF; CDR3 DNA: TGCAGTGCTAGAGATTCGGGGGCGACTAACTATGGCTACACCTTC
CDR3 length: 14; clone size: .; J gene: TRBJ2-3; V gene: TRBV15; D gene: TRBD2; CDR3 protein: CATSRDRGGVSQYF; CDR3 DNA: TGTGCCACCAGCAGAGATCGTGGGGGGGTATCGCAGTATTTT
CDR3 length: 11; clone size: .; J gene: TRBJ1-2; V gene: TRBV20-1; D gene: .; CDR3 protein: CSVSGGYGYTF; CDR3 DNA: TGCAGTGTTAGCGGGGGATATGGCTACACCTTC
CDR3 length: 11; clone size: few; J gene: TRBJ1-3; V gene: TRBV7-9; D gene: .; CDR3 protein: CASSSLGTIYF; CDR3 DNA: TGTGCCAGCAGCTCCCTGGGCACCATATATTTT